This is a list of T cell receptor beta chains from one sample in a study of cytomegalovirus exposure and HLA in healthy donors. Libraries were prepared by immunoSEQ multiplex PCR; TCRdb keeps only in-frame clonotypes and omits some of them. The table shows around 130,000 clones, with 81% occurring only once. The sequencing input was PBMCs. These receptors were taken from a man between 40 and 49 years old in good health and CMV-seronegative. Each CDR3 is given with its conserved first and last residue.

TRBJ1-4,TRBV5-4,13,CASSLTGNEKLFF
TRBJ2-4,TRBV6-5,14,CASNTGGPVYIQYF
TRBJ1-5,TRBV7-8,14,CASSLTGSNQPQHF
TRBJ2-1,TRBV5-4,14,CASSSSGRAVEQFF
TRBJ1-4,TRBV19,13,CASTGITIEKLFF
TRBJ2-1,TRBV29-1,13,CSLSGSSYNEQFF
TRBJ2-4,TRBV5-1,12,CASREGGNIQYF
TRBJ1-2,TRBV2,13,CASSRGPGRGYTF
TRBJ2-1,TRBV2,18,CASSEFRPSGGSYNEQFF
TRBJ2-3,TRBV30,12,CAWSVPTDTQYF
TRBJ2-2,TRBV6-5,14,CASRRQGITGELFF
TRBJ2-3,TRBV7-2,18,CASSLARSSGGGTDTQYF
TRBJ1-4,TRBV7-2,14,CASSLGRVNEKLFF
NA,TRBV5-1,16,CASSWSTSGSSYEQYF
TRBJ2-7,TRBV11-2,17,CASSFVTGGWVPYEQYF
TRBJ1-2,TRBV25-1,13,CASSDAGFYGYTF
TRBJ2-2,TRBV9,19,CASSVARTSGGTNTGELFF
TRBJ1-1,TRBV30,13,CACPTVDSRGTAF
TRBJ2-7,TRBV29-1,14,CSVEASGTLGEQYF
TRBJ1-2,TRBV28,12,CASSLKVGGYTF
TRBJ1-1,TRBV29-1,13,CSVEWGRNTEAFF
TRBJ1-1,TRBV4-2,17,CASSQTWGGALDTEAFF
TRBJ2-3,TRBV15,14,CATSRDYVTDTQYF
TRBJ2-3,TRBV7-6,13,CASSSASVGTQYF